This record looks at one TCR beta chain sequence and its context. The data belong to a study of patients and donors after allogeneic stem cell transplantation. Germline CDR1 and CDR2: MNHEY and SVGAGI. The V segment lost 4 bases and the J segment 3 bases; nucleotides outside the gene matches: 9. This CDR3 has 15 amino acids. One entry per CDR3 protein, called by TCRdb with MiXCR from the RT-PCR reads. Among around 200,000 distinct CDR3 sequences listed, 35% to 45% were seen once. This chain uses TRBV6-5 with TRBJ2-7, with TRBD1 matching 7 bases. Sequencing was carried out using blood, either unsorted or a sorted T cell fraction (not recorded which). The receptor's source is a human donor who was either an allogeneic HSCT recipient or a stem cell or donor lymphocyte infusion donor (not recorded which). It is not recorded whose cells these are; they may come from a transplant donor. CDR3: CASSSDRDRDYEQYF. DNA for the CDR3: TGTGCCAGCAGTTCCGACAGGGATCGGGACTACGAGCAGTACTTC.